The present T cell receptor (beta chain) was sequenced within a study of CD4 T cells in relation to SARS-CoV-2 and coronaviruses. As for the study in general: TCR beta CDR3s were sequenced after approximately ten-day antigen culture of PBMCs.

On this clone: Antigen unknown.

TCRdb's copy holds only in-frame clones and misses some; the assay was immunoSEQ multiplex PCR. The table includes 25,000 or so clones, 75% to 85% detected once. The unexposed donors gave CD4+ T cells in about 2011-2018, prior to COVID-19. Isolation of CD4+ T cells took place after about 10 days in culture. As cell numbers allowed, unexposed-donor CD4+ T cells faced SARS-CoV-2 S/N and four cold-coronavirus spikes. PBMCs were plated at about 2 million per well in IL-2-containing medium. Cultures received half-medium IL-2 refreshes on days 3 and 7. Trimming removed 1 base at V and 7 bases at J, with 14 bases between. CDR1 and CDR2 (germline): LGHDT, YNNKEL (reference sequence). The CDR3 consists of 16 residues.

Source material: CD4+ T cells from PBMCs, cultured in vitro. The chain is built from TRBV3-1 (or the pseudogene TRBV3-2) and TRBJ1-6; D perhaps matches TRBD1 (5 bases). This receptor was identified in a human donor in good health. The CDR3 loop reads CASSQGLQVGNSPLHF. The CDR3 bases are TGTGCCAGCAGCCAAGGTTTACAGGTTGGGAATTCACCCCTCCACTTT.